This T cell receptor beta chain was documented in a study of T cell responses to AZD1222 COVID-19 vaccine. Germline lookup yields CDR1 MNHEY and CDR2 SVGAGI. V was clipped by 5 bases and J by 1 base, with 8 bases between them. The CDR3 is 13 residues long. Measured with immunoSEQ multiplex PCR; TCRdb has only the in-frame clones, and not every one. Of fewer than 150,000 clones listed, about nine tenths are singletons. A word on this clone: As yet, its antigen is unknown.

Study-wide results and caveats: At baseline, just 6 or 7 AZD1222 recipients tested seropositive.

The chain links TRBV6-5 to TRBJ1-1; unclear D gene. The TCR originated in an adult in good health. This specimen consisted of peripheral blood, obtained on day 0 of AZD1222 vaccination. The CDR3 is CASSRNRNTEAFF. The CDR3 bases are TGTGCCAGCAGTCGGAACAGGAACACTGAAGCTTTCTTT.